This T cell receptor beta chain was captured in a study of shared clonotypes between healthy human individuals. Study-wide background: Participating donors consisted of a couple of women and a few men aged 18 to 49. Study-wide results and limits: When compared with the clonotypes that were shared by all four sorted-subset donors, the non-shared clonotypes turned out to have lower generation probabilities.

The germline V and J ends were trimmed by 3 bases and 4 bases, with 13 bases remaining between them. The CDR3 covers 14 residues. Germline-derived CDR1 and CDR2 are ENHRY and SYGVKD. This clone was seen just once. Its antigen remains unknown. Donors, healthy HIV-negative adults, lacked recent acute infections or vaccinations. Only in-frame clones appear in the TCRdb table, and some are missing; sequencing was by immunoSEQ multiplex PCR. The sample lists about 710,000 clones, roughly two thirds occurring once. The chain uses TRBV10-3 and TRBJ2-7; maybe TRBD2 (5 bases). Source material: memory CD4+ T cells sorted from blood. Subset of the sample: CD45RA-negative fraction. The TCR was taken from a woman in her 30s in good health. The CDR3 loop reads CAISEAETKYEQYF. The CDR3 DNA sequence: TGTGCCATCAGTGAAGCGGAAACCAAATACGAGCAGTACTTC.